This T cell receptor beta chain was found in a study of spatial heterogeneity in lung cancer. In the study overall: Unique TCR and UMI combinations averaged more than ten appearances each in raw reads.

Time point meaning: sample taken at primary tumor resection. Whole RNA obtained from tumor, nontumor lung or frozen PBMC underwent sequencing without sorting. The cohort: 65 to 80 early-stage, untreated non-small cell lung cancer patients. Each TCR cDNA molecule carried a unique molecular identifier. TCRdb re-called the 5' RACE reads through MiXCR, storing one row per CDR3 protein. This sample has 75,000 to 85,000 distinct CDR3 sequences; approximately 21% occur once, and the top ten carry around 5.9%. Looked up from germline, CDR1 is SQVTM and CDR2 is ANQGSEA. The CDR3 has 16 residues. V shed 5 bases, J shed 2 bases, and the junction held 9 bases outside the gene matches.

The receptor comes from a male donor with early-stage non-small cell lung cancer. V gene TRBV29-1 combines with J gene TRBJ2-7, with 13 bases lining up with TRBD2. The sequences come from PBMCs, collected at surgery. In DNA, the CDR3 is TGCAGCGTTCGTGGACTAGCGGGAGTCAGTACCTACGAGCAGTACTTC. The encoded protein is CSVRGLAGVSTYEQYF.